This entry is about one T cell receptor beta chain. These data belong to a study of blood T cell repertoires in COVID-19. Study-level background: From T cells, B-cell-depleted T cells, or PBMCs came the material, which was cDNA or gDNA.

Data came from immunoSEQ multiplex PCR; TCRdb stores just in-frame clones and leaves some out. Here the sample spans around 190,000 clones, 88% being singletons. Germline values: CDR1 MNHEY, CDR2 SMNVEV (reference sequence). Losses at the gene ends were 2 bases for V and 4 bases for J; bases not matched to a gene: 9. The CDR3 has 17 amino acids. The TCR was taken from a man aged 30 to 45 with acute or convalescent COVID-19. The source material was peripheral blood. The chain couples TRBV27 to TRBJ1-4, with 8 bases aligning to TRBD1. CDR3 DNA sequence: TGTGCCAGCAGTTTACTCCCAGGACAGGGACTTAATGAAAAACTGTTTTTT. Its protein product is CASSLLPGQGLNEKLFF. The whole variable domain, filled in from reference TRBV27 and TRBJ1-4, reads EAQVTQNPRYLITVTGKKLTVTCSQNMNHEYMSWYRQDPGLGLRQIYYSMNVEVTDKGDVPEGYKVSRKEKRNFPLILESPSPNQTSLYFCASSLLPGQGLNEKLFFGSGTQLSVL.